The clone carrying this TCR beta chain was seen a handful of times. Its antigen remains unidentified. The V gene lost 0 bases and the J gene lost 2 bases, with 7 bases spanning the gap. The germline gives CDR1 PRHDT, CDR2 FYEKMQ (reference sequence). The CDR3 covers 14 residues. This entry comes from a study of cytomegalovirus exposure and HLA in healthy donors. The primer mix had 60 Vbeta and 13 Jbeta primers. In the authors' workflow: Unique TCR beta chains totaled some 80 million in a later count, with 8.5 million to 12 million of them shared. The assay was immunoSEQ multiplex PCR, and TCRdb's table has in-frame clones only and misses some. The V and J calls and clone size come from that table; D and trimming were worked out from the DNA. Of some 65,000 clones listed, 62% are singletons. Notes on the study in general: In a later analysis, a missense DCLRE1C variant was linked to TCR beta V- and J-gene trimming. The study designated fewer than 200 TCR beta chains cytomegalovirus-associated.

The sequencing input was PBMCs. The sequence derives from a young man in good health and CMV-seronegative. The V gene is TRBV13, the J gene TRBJ2-5, with D unclear. The DNA for the CDR3 is TGTGCCAGCAGCTTAGGGGCATCTCAAGAGACCCAGTACTTC. Translating gives CASSLGASQETQYF.